Each of the 20 T cell receptor beta chains below was sequenced from the same sample in a study of T cell repertoires in cytomegalovirus infection. TCRdb itself ran the reads through MiXCR, one entry per CDR3 protein. The sample lists around 100,000 distinct CDR3 sequences, 30% occurring once. No antigen is known for these receptors. The source was CD8+ T cells from cultured PBMCs, collected from culture after CMV antigen stimulation. Receptor source: a human donor in good health (CMV status not recorded). Some clones in this sample may be carry-over from other donors' samples.

This rearrangement joins TRBV6-6 to TRBJ2-1; D possibly corresponds to TRBD1 (6 bases). CDR1 is MNHNY and CDR2 is SVGAGI in the germline V gene (reference sequence). The V gene lost 6 bases and the J gene lost 5 bases, with 17 bases spanning the gap. The CDR3 consists of 15 residues. Written as DNA, the CDR3 is TGTGCCAGCAGCGACCGGGACACACAAGACAATGAGCAGTTCTTC. It codes for CASSDRDTQDNEQFF.

CDR3 residues: CASSQGIGTENEQYF. CDR3 bases: TGCGCCAGCAGCCAAGGAATCGGGACAGAAAACGAGCAGTACTTC. V is TRBV4-1 and J is TRBJ2-7, with 7 bases fitting TRBD1. The V gene's germline CDR1 is MGHRA and CDR2 YSYEKL. The CDR3 extends over 15 amino acids. J gave up 5 bases and V 1 base, and 8 bases lay outside the gene matches.

The J gene is TRBJ2-7, the V gene TRBV7-2; D unresolved. The V and J ends lost 0 bases and 7 bases respectively, with 10 bases between them. This CDR3 has 13 amino acids. The germline CDR1 and CDR2 sequences are SGHTA and FQGNSA. The CDR3 coding sequence is TGTGCCAGCAGCTTAGCGCCGGCAGCTGAGCAGTACTTC. Translation gives CASSLAPAAEQYF.

This clonotype was counted at least ten times. This chain links TRBV7-2 with TRBJ2-1; 7 positions agree with TRBD1. The CDR3 contains 14 residues. Germline assignment: CDR1 SGHTA and CDR2 FQGNSA. Losses at the gene ends were 3 bases for V and 2 bases for J; bases not matched to a gene: 1. The CDR3 sequence: CASSFTGAYNEQFF. The CDR3 DNA reads TGTGCCAGCAGCTTCACAGGGGCCTACAATGAGCAGTTCTTC.

The J gene is TRBJ2-2, the V gene TRBV7-8; TRBD2 might be the D (5 bases). V was trimmed by 6 bases and J by 7 bases, leaving 18 bases between them. The CDR3 length is 15 residues. CDR1 and CDR2 from the germline V gene are SGHVS and FQNEAQ. The CDR3 DNA sequence: TGTGCCAGCAGTTTTGAGGGTAACTTCGGCGGGGAGCTGTTTTTT. Translating it yields CASSFEGNFGGELFF.

This clonotype was observed a few times. This chain joins TRBV27 and TRBJ1-6; no firm D call. V was cut by 6 bases and J by 6 bases, with 12 bases left in between. This CDR3 spans 14 amino acids. The germline V gene has CDR1 MNHEY and CDR2 SMNVEV (reference sequence). CDR3 in amino acids: CASSPQRRNSPLHF. The DNA for the CDR3 is TGTGCCAGCAGCCCCCAACGTCGTAATTCACCCCTCCACTTT.

The chain combines TRBV6-5 with TRBJ1-6; weak D call: TRBD1 (6 bases). The CDR3 consists of 16 residues. V was clipped by 5 bases and J by 1 base, with 12 bases between them. Germline V gene sequence: CDR1 MNHEY, CDR2 SVGAGI. The CDR3 is CASSRQTGSYNSPLHF. DNA of the CDR3: TGTGCCAGCAGTCGACAAACAGGGTCCTATAATTCACCCCTCCACTTT.

This clonotype has ten or more counts. The V and J genes are TRBV24-1 and TRBJ2-2; 7 positions match TRBD2. Germline loops: CDR1 KGHDR, CDR2 SFDVKD. The length of the CDR3 is 17 residues. V gave up 4 bases and J gave up 1 base; unmatched junction bases: 8. Here the CDR3 DNA reads TGTGCCACCAGTGAGGCGGTCGGGGGGATGAACACCGGGGAGCTGTTTTTT. This gives the protein CATSEAVGGMNTGELFF.

This rearrangement joins TRBV4-1 to TRBJ2-1, with D maybe TRBD2 (5 bases). CDR1 and CDR2 from the germline V gene are MGHRA and YSYEKL. The CDR3 runs to 17 residues. V was shortened by 0 bases and J by 2 bases, with 14 bases between the two germline ends. The CDR3 region is CASSQEGPLEAYNEQFF. DNA for the CDR3: TGCGCCAGCAGCCAAGAGGGCCCCTTGGAGGCCTACAATGAGCAGTTCTTC.

This clonotype turned up a few times. V gene TRBV7-9 combines with J gene TRBJ2-1; D is ambiguous. The CDR3 covers 11 residues. V was cut by 5 bases and J by 15 bases, with 14 bases left in between. Germline V gene sequence: CDR1 SEHNR, CDR2 FQNEAQ (reference sequence). CDR3 coding DNA: TGTGCCAGCAGCCGCACTCACCCGGGGTTCTTC. This codes for CASSRTHPGFF.

The chain combines TRBV7-8 with TRBJ2-2; 8 bases map to TRBD2. The CDR3 has 16 residues. Germline V lookup: CDR1 SGHVS, CDR2 FQNEAQ. V lost 3 bases, J lost 4 bases, and 7 bases stayed unmatched. Here the CDR3 DNA reads TGTGCCAGCAGCTTTACGGGGGGGCAGGGCACCGGGGAGCTGTTTTTT. Amino acids: CASSFTGGQGTGELFF.

The chain combines TRBV5-4 with TRBJ2-1; D gene ambiguous. The CDR3 loop spans 15 amino acids. V was cut by 0 bases and J by 4 bases, with 11 bases left in between. Looked up from germline, CDR1 is SGHNT and CDR2 is YYREEE (reference sequence). The CDR3 DNA sequence: TGTGCCAGCAGCTTGGTCGAGGAACTATACAATGAGCAGTTCTTC. Protein sequence: CASSLVEELYNEQFF.

V usage is TRBV5-1 and J usage is TRBJ2-3, with TRBD2 matching 9 bases. CDR1 is SGHRS, CDR2 YFSETQ, per germline. V lost 5 bases to trimming and J lost 0 bases; unmatched junction nucleotides: 10. This CDR3 region has 17 residues. CDR3 bases: TGCGCCAGCAGGAGTTTTGGCCTAGCGGGGAGCACAGATACGCAGTATTTT. Translated, it gives CASRSFGLAGSTDTQYF.

The V call is TRBV7-6, the J call TRBJ2-2, with D unclear. Deletions cut 0 bases from V and 4 bases from J, with 12 bases between. The CDR3 is 16 residues long. CDR1 and CDR2 (germline): SGHVS, FNYEAQ. CDR3 in DNA: TGTGCCAGCAGCTTAGCGGTACTCGTTGGCACCGGGGAGCTGTTTTTT. Its protein is CASSLAVLVGTGELFF.

This clonotype was observed a few times. The gene calls are TRBV7-9 and TRBJ2-7; 15 nucleotides line up with TRBD2. Germline lookup yields CDR1 SEHNR and CDR2 FQNEAQ (reference sequence). J was trimmed by 7 bases and V by 7 bases; bases with no gene match: 5. CDR3 length equals 14 residues. CDR3 protein: CASTGLAGGREQYF. The DNA for the CDR3 is TGTGCCAGCACCGGACTAGCGGGGGGGCGAGAGCAGTACTTC.

The chain couples TRBV12-3 or TRBV12-4 to TRBJ2-1; a weak D match, TRBD2 (5 bases). The CDR3 has 13 residues. V gave up 3 bases and J gave up 5 bases, with 8 bases separating them. Here the CDR3 reads CASSFVGNNEQFF. DNA for the CDR3: TGTGCCAGCAGTTTTGTCGGGAACAATGAGCAGTTCTTC.

The chain combines TRBV7-6 with TRBJ2-7, with 7 bases that match TRBD2. The germline CDR1 and CDR2 sequences are SGHVS and FNYEAQ. There are 17 residues in the CDR3. V was clipped by 1 base and J by 6 bases; unmatched bases: 15. The CDR3 DNA sequence: TGTGCCAGCAGCTTAGACTTGGGAGGGCGGCAGCGGAGCGAGCAGTACTTC. Translated, it gives CASSLDLGGRQRSEQYF.

The rearrangement uses TRBV6-6 and TRBJ2-7, with 7 bases matching TRBD1. The CDR3 length is 17 residues. The trim removed 2 bases at V and 6 bases at J, leaving 16 bases unmatched. Germline V CDR1 and CDR2: MNHNY, SVGAGI (reference sequence). The CDR3 coding sequence is TGTGCCAGCAGTTACGAGGACAGGAGAGCTCATCTTTGCGAGCAGTACTTC. This sequence encodes CASSYEDRRAHLCEQYF.

This chain joins TRBV20-1 and TRBJ2-5, with 9 bases lining up with TRBD2. CDR3 length: 17 residues. Germline CDR1 and CDR2: DFQATT and SNEGSKA (reference sequence). Trimming removed 0 bases from V and 4 bases from J; junction bases left unmatched: 12. CDR3: CSARDRLAGGPGETQYF. The CDR3 coding sequence is TGCAGTGCTAGAGATCGTCTGGCGGGGGGGCCCGGAGAGACCCAGTACTTC.

This clonotype was seen once. The CDR3 bases are TGTGCCAGCAGCCCGTGGTGGGACCACTATGGCTACACCTTC. Protein product: CASSPWWDHYGYTF. V is TRBV5-6 and J is TRBJ1-2; maybe TRBD1 (5 bases). The CDR3 runs to 14 residues. The V end was cut by 4 bases, the J end by 3 bases, with 13 bases between. Germline CDR1 SGHDT, CDR2 YYEEEE.